Here is one TCR beta chain with its context. The antigen this receptor binds is unknown. Base qualities were left out, and no much larger clone turns up one base away. V is trimmed back by 1 base and J by 0 bases, and the junction contains 6 bases that no gene match accounts for. Including cysteine and phenylalanine, the CDR3 has 17 amino acids. Only the CDR3 portion is preserved as DNA: 51 bases, with reading frame beginning at the first base. CDR1 and CDR2, per the germline V gene (reference sequence), are LGHDT and YNNKEL. PBMCs were isolated by Ficoll-Paque density gradient centrifugation. The sample is drawn from a study of T-cell memory formation after mild COVID-19 (dated by TCRdb to about 2021). Regarding the research as a whole: TCR sequence clusters from the two donors were found to be largely donor specific. T-cell clones expanding and contracting after mild COVID-19 in a couple of donors were tracked by longitudinal TCRalpha and TCRbeta repertoire sequencing. The cohort was made up of two young adult volunteers, one female and one male, who were previously healthy. The study at large found these results: SARS-CoV-2 specificity was not confirmed for the second-wave clones peaking on day 37. Clones contracting from day 15 to 85 had balanced CD4/CD8 phenotypes, while a second wave expanding from day 15 to 37 was biased towards CD4+. Contracting CD4+ clones were found mainly in CM and EM memory subsets, while CD8+ clones were enriched in EMRA. The study included only a couple of mild cases, and larger cohorts that include severe cases with pre-infection samples were judged to be necessary. Some responding clones were detected in pre-infection memory, suggesting pre-existing cross-reactive memory T cells joined the SARS-CoV-2 response.

TCRdb lists the instrument as Illumina NovaSeq 6000. TCRalpha and TCRbeta cDNA libraries were built by 5'RACE with constant-segment primers, adding sample barcodes and unique molecular identifiers. RNA was extracted from every sample with Trizol reagent. Amplification of the libraries took two PCR steps, and the second step added a second sample barcode plus Illumina TruSeq adapters. Sequencing of libraries was performed on an Illumina NovaSeq with 2 x 150 bp paired-end reads. The study's processing was this. With migec v1.2.7, reads were demultiplexed and then collapsed into UMI-guided consensus sequences. Using mixcr v2.1.11, UMI consensuses were aligned to TRA and TRB V and J templates and then assembled into clonotypes. Clonotypes were classified as expanded or contracted when called significant by both edgeR and NoisET, with noise models trained on biological replicates. For edgeR calls, the cutoffs were a false discovery rate-adjusted p below 0.01 and a log2 fold-change threshold of 1. PCA with hierarchical clustering of max-normalized trajectories of the 1000 most abundant clonotypes was used as exploratory dynamics analysis. Separately sequenced CD4+ and CD8+ repertoires were used to assign a CD4 or CD8 phenotype to each responding clone. Using fastp trimming at Q25 and MiXCR clonotype assembly, TCRdb reanalyzed the public sequencing data and kept in-frame beta chains. A single entry per CDR3 protein holds the most common genes and DNA from its merged rows. The V and J calls here are based on TCRdb, not the publication. The sample table lists roughly 150,000 distinct CDR3 sequences, roughly 14% of them with a count of one. 13% to 15% of the sample belongs to the ten largest clones.

The rearranged segments are TRBV3-1 and TRBJ2-5; TRBD2 matches 9 bases in the middle. Material: PBMCs or a T cell subset sorted from them (not recorded which). This TCR came from an adult woman who had mild COVID-19 (a few samples of this study predate the infection). The sample titles of this study are shuffled in the database, so cell type and time point are left out; the donor was told from shared clones. At the DNA level, the sequence is TGTGCCAGCAGCCAAGTTACCAGCGGGAGGTACCAAGAGACCCAGTACTTC. This gives the protein CASSQVTSGRYQETQYF.